This section outlines one T cell receptor (beta chain) sequence together with its context. Assay: immunoSEQ multiplex PCR; the TCRdb copy retains only in-frame clones and omits some. The table records 95,000 to 110,000 clones, about nine tenths of them present only once. The CDR3 sequence is 16 residues long. Trimming removed 1 base at V and 3 bases at J, with 16 bases between. Per germline, CDR1 LGHNA and CDR2 YSLEER. This sample is part of a study of T cell changes during pregnancy in multiple sclerosis. The chain couples TRBV4-3 to TRBJ2-7, with D maybe TRBD2 (7 bases). The receptor was derived from a female donor in good health, enrolled as a control in a pregnancy study. The sample consisted of peripheral blood, taken in the third trimester of pregnancy. The CDR3 sequence: CASSQGGGGIIYEQYF. The CDR3 bases are TGCGCCAGCAGCCAAGGAGGGGGGGGCATAATCTACGAGCAGTACTTC.